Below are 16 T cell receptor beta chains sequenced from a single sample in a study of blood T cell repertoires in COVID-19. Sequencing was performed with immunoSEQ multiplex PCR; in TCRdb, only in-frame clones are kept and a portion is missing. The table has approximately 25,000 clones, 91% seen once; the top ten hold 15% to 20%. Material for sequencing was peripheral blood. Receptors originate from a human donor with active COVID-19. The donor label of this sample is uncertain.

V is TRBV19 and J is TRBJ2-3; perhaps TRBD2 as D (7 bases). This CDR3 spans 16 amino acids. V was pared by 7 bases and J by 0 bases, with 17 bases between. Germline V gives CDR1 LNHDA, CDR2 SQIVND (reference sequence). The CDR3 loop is CASTLGGGPSTDTQYF. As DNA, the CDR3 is TGTGCCAGTACCCTAGGGGGGGGACCTAGCACAGATACGCAGTATTTT.

The CDR3 is CASRTDRGRNEQYF. The CDR3 DNA reads as TGTGCCAGCAGAACCGACAGGGGCAGGAACGAGCAGTACTTC. This chain joins TRBV5-4 and TRBJ2-7; 8 bases are shared with TRBD1. Germline V lookup: CDR1 SGHNT, CDR2 YYREEE (reference sequence). The CDR3 sequence is 14 residues long. V lost 5 bases to trimming and J lost 5 bases; unmatched junction nucleotides: 9.

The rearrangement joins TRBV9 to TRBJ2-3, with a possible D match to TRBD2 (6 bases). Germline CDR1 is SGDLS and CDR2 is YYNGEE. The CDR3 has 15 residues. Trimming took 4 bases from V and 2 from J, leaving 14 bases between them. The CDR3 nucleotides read TGTGCCAGCAGCCCCGGGGACTTTACCACAGATACGCAGTATTTT. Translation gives CASSPGDFTTDTQYF.

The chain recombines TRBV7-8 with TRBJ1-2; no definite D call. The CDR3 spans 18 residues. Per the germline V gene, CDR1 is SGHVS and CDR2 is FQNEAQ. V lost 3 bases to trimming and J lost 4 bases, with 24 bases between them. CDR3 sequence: CASSFRDGEEWGAYGYTF. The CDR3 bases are TGTGCCAGCAGCTTCCGGGATGGAGAAGAATGGGGAGCCTATGGCTACACCTTC.

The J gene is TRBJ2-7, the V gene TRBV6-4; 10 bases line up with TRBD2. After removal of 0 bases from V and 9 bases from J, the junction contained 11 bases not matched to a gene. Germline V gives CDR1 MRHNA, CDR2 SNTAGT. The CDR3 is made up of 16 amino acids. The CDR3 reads CASSDSEREGRPVQYF. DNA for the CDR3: TGTGCCAGCAGTGACTCAGAGCGGGAGGGCCGGCCTGTGCAGTACTTC.

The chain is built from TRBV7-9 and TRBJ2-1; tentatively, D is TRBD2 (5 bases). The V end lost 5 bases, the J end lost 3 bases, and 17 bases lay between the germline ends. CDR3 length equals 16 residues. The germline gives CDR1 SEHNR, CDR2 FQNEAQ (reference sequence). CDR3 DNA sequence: TGTGCCAGCAGCCCAAAACGGGAAGGTTTCTACAATGAGCAGTTCTTC. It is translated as CASSPKREGFYNEQFF.

The CDR3 DNA follows: TGTGCCACCAGTGATTTGCGGAGACTCCTTTTGAACGAGCAGTACTTC. This encodes CATSDLRRLLLNEQYF. The rearrangement uses TRBV24-1 and TRBJ2-7; no definite D call. CDR3 length equals 16 residues. Trimming removed 0 bases from V and 5 bases from J, with 16 bases in between. CDR1 is KGHDR and CDR2 is SFDVKD in the germline V gene.

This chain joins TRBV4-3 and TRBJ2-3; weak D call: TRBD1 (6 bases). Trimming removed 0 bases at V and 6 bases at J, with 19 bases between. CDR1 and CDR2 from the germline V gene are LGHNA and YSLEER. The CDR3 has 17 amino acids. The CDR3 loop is CASSQDIGRGVKDTQYF. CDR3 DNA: TGCGCCAGCAGCCAAGATATAGGCAGGGGTGTCAAGGATACGCAGTATTTT.

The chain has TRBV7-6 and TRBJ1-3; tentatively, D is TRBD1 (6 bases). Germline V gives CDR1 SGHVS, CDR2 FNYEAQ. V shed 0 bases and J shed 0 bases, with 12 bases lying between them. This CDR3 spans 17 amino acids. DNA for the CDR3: TGTGCCAGCAGCTTAGCCCCTACGGACAGCTCTGGAAACACCATATATTTT. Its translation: CASSLAPTDSSGNTIYF.

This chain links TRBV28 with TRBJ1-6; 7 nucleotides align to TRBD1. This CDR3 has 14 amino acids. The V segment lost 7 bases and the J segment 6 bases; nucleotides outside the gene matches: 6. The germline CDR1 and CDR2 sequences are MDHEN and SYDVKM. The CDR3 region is CASTPGQINSPLHF. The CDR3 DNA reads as TGTGCCAGCACCCCGGGACAGATTAATTCACCCCTCCACTTT.

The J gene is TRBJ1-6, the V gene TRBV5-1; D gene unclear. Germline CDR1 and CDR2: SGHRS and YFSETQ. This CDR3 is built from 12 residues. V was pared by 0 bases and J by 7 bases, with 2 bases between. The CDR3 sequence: CASSLANSPLHF. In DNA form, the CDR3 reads TGCGCCAGCAGCTTGGCAAATTCACCCCTCCACTTT. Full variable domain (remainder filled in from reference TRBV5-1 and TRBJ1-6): KAGVTQTPRYLIKTRGQQVTLSCSPISGHRSVSWYQQTPGQGLQFLFEYFSETQRNKGNFPGRFSGRQFSNSRSEMNVSTLELGDSALYLCASSLANSPLHFGNGTRLTVT.

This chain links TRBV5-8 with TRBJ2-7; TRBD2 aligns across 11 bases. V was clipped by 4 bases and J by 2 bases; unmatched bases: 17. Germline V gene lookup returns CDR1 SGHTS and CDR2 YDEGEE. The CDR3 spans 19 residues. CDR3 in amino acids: CASSLTRSTSGAPPYEQYF. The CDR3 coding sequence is TGTGCCAGCAGCCTCACGAGGTCGACTAGCGGGGCTCCTCCCTACGAGCAGTACTTC.

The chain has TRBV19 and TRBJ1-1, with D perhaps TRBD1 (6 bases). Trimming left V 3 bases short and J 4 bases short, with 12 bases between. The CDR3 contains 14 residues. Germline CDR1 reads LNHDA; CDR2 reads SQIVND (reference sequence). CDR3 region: CASSIWAGVTEAFF. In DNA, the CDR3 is TGTGCCAGTAGTATTTGGGCAGGGGTCACTGAAGCTTTCTTT.

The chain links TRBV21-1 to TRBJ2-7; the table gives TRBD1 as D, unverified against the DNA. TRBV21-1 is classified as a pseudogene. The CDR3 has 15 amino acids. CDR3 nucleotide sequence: TGTGCCAGCAGCAAAGATCAGGGGCCCATGGTCGAGCAGTACTTC. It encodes CASSKDQGPMVEQYF.

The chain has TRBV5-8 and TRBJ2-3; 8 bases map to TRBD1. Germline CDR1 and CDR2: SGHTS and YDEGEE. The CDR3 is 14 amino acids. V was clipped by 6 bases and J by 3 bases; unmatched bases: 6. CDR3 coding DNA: TGTGCCAGCATCGGAGGACAGGGAACAGATACGCAGTATTTT. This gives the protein CASIGGQGTDTQYF.

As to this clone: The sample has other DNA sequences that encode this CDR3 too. Here the CDR3 DNA reads TGTGCCAGCAGGAGAACAGGCTTCTATGAGCAGTACTTC. Translating it yields CASRRTGFYEQYF. V is TRBV12-3 or TRBV12-4 and J is TRBJ2-7; D possibly corresponds to TRBD1 (5 bases). Trimming left V 6 bases short and J 7 bases short, with 16 bases between. The length of the CDR3 is 13 residues.